This T cell receptor (beta chain) came from a study of vaccination effects on CD4 cells after COVID-19. Overall study context: Sample provision by two convalescent patients occurred 16 days and one week before vaccination. Findings and caveats of the study: Convalescents showed post-vaccine spike-reactive clones that were mainly new vaccine-induced clones. Researchers reported few convalescent patients and no early post-infection timepoints in the study.

Sequencing used immunoSEQ multiplex PCR; TCRdb keeps in-frame clones, though not all of them. The sample shows around 40,000 clones, around 79% of them seen only once. Germline CDR1 and CDR2: SGHAT and FQDESV (reference sequence). V lost 3 bases and J lost 3; bases outside the gene matches: 7. The CDR3 extends over 15 amino acids. Antigen-specific CD4+ T cells were expanded (with viral peptide pools) by the ViraFEST assay ahead of sequencing. Subsequent to roughly 9 days of culture, CD4+ T cells were isolated. PCR-confirmed SARS-CoV-2 infection occurred in the person between March and December 2020. On both days 3 and 7, half of the culture medium was replaced with IL-2 medium. This clone has just one count. Its antigen is still unknown.

The TCR comes from a human donor who had a prior SARS-CoV-2 infection. This sequence joins TRBV11-1 and TRBJ2-7; 8 nucleotides agree with TRBD2. The sequencing here drew on CD4+ T cells from PBMCs cultured with a peptide pool, taken before COVID-19 vaccination. CDR3 amino acids: CASSFRLAGFYEQYF. CDR3 in DNA: TGTGCCAGCAGCTTCCGCCTAGCGGGTTTCTACGAGCAGTACTTC.